This T cell receptor (beta chain) was identified in a study of blood T cells in healthy people across ages. This clonotype occurred a few times. Its cognate antigen is unknown. In germline, CDR1 is SNHLY, CDR2 FYNNEI. The CDR3 has 13 residues. The V and J ends lost 6 bases and 4 bases, in that order; junction bases with no gene match: 3. Study results and caveats: Getting older went along with TCR beta diversity per million T cells dropping roughly linearly. Higher diversity and more naive CD4+ cells were features of long-lived donors, compared to aged donors.

Primers used in a second PCR of about 7 to 12 cycles were a sample-barcoded 5' primer and a J-beta primer mix. MiXCR was run by TCRdb on the 5' RACE reads, yielding one entry per CDR3 protein. The repertoire holds around 870,000 distinct CDR3 sequences, about 30% seen once, with 17% in the top ten. Sequencing used blood. This TCR was recovered from an elderly woman in good health. The chain has TRBV2 and TRBJ1-5; 7 bases align to TRBD1. The CDR3 protein is CASRLGQNQPQHF. In DNA, the CDR3 is TGTGCCAGCAGACTGGGACAGAATCAGCCCCAGCATTTT. The complete variable domain, with remaining parts taken from reference TRBV2 and TRBJ1-5, reads EPEVTQTPSHQVTQMGQEVILRCVPISNHLYFYWYRQILGQKVEFLVSFYNNEISEKSEIFDDQFSVERPDGSNFTLKIRSTKLEDSAMYFCASRLGQNQPQHFGDGTRLSIL.